This T cell receptor (beta chain) stems from a study of blood T cell repertoires in COVID-19. This CDR3 region has 12 residues. Deletions cut 4 bases from V and 2 bases from J, with 5 bases between. CDR1 is SGHRS and CDR2 is YFSETQ in the germline V gene. To note about this clone: Other DNA variants within this sample encode the same CDR3.

The repertoire was sequenced with immunoSEQ multiplex PCR; TCRdb's copy has only in-frame clones and lacks some. The sample lists about 410,000 clones; around 91% were seen once. Enrolled through a virtual design, the participants were between about 18 and 100 years of age and came from around 25 US areas. Participants reported their clinical history, and cohort assignment relied on those reports. V and J are TRBV5-1 and TRBJ2-3; D call uncertain. Material: PBMCs or T cells enriched from blood (not recorded which). The clonotype comes from a man younger than 35 who had recovered from COVID-19. CDR3 sequence reads: CASSPNTDTQYF. CDR3 bases: TGCGCCAGCAGCCCAAACACAGATACGCAGTATTTT.